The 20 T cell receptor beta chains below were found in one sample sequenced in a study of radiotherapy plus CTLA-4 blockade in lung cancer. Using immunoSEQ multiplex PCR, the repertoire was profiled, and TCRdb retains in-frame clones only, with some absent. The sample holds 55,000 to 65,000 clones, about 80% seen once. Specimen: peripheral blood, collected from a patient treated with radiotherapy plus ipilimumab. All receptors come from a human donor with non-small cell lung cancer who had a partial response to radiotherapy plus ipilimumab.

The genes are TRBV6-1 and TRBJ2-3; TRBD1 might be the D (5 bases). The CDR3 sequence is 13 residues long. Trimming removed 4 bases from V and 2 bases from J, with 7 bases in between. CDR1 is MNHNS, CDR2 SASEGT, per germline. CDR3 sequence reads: CASSGGFTDTQYF. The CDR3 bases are TGTGCCAGCAGTGGGGGCTTCACAGATACGCAGTATTTT.

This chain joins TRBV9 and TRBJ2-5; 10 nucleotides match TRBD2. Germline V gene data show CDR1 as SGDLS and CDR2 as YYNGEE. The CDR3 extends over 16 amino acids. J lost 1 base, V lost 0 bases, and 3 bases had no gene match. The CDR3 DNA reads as TGTGCCAGCAGCGTAGTGGCTAGCGGGGGCCAAGAGACCCAGTACTTC. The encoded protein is CASSVVASGGQETQYF.

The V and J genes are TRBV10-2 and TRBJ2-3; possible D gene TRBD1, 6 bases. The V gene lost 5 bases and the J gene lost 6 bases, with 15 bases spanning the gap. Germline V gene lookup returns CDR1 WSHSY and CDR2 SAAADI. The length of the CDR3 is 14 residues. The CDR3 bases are TGCGCCAGCAGTATTGGGACACTGGGGGATACGCAGTATTTT. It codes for CASSIGTLGDTQYF.

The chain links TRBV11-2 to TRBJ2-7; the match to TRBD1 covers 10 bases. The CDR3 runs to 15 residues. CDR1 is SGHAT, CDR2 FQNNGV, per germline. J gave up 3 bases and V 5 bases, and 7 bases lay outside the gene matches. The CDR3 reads CASSVLGTGVYEQYF. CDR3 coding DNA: TGTGCCAGCAGCGTCCTCGGGACAGGGGTCTACGAGCAGTACTTC.

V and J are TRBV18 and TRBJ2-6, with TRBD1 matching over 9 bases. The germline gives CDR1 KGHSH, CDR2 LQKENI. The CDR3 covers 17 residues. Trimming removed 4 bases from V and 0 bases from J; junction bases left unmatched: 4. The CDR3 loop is CASSRTGDLSGANVLTF. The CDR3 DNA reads TGTGCCAGCTCACGGACAGGGGACCTCTCTGGGGCCAACGTCCTGACTTTC. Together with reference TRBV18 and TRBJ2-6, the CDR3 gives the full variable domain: NAGVMQNPRHLVRRRGQEARLRCSPMKGHSHVYWYRQLPEEGLKFMVYLQKENIIDESGMPKERFSAEFPKEGPSILRIQQVVRGDSAAYFCASSRTGDLSGANVLTFGAGSRLTVL.

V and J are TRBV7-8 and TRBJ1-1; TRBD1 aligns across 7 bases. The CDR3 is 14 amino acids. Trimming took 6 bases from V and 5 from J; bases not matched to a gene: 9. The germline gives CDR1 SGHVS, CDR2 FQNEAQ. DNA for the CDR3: TGTGCCAGCAGTTTTACAGGGGTGGCAACTGAAGCTTTCTTT. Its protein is CASSFTGVATEAFF. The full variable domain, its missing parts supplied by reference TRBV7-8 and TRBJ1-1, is GAGVSQSPRYKVAKRGQDVALRCDPISGHVSLFWYQQALGQGPEFLTYFQNEAQLDKSGLPSDRFFAERPEGSVSTLKIQRTQQEDSAVYLCASSFTGVATEAFFGQGTRLTVV.

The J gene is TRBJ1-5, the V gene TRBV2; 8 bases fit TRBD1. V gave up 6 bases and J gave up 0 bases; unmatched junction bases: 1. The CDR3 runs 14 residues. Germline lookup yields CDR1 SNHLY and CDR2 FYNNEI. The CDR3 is CASRGTGSNQPQHF. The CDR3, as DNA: TGTGCCAGCAGGGGGACAGGTAGCAATCAGCCCCAGCATTTT.

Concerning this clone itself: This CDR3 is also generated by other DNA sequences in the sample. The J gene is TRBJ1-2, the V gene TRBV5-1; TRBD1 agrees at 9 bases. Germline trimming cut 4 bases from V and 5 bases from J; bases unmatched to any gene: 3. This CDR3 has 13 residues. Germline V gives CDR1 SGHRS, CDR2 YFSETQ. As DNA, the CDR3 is TGCGCCAGCAGCCCAGGACAGGGGTATGGCTACACCTTC. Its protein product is CASSPGQGYGYTF.

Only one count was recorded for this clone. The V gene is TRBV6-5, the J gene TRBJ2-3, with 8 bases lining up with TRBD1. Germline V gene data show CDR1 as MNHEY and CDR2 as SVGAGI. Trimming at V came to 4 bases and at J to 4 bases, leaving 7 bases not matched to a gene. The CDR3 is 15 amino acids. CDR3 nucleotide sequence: TGTGCCAGCAGTTCACCGGGACAGGCGGCAGATACGCAGTATTTT. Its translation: CASSSPGQAADTQYF.

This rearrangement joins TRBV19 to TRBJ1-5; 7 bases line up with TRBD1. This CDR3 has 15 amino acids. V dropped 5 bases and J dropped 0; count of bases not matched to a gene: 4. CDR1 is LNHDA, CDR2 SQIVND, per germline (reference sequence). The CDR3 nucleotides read TGTGCCAGTAGTGCGCAGGGGGATAGCAATCAGCCCCAGCATTTT. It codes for CASSAQGDSNQPQHF.

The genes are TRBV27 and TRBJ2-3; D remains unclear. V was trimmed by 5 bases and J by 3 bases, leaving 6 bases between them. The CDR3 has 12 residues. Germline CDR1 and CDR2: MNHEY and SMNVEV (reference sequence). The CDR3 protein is CASSEQTDTQYF. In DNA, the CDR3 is TGTGCCAGCAGTGAACAGACAGATACGCAGTATTTT.

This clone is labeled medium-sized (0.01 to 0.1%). The CDR3, as DNA: TGTGCCAGTAGTATGGGTCAGGGAGGCTACGAGCAGTACTTC. Its translation: CASSMGQGGYEQYF. This rearrangement joins TRBV19 to TRBJ2-7; perhaps TRBD2 as D (6 bases). CDR3 size: 14 residues. Per germline, CDR1 LNHDA and CDR2 SQIVND (reference sequence). Trimming removed 3 bases at V and 3 bases at J, with 12 bases between.

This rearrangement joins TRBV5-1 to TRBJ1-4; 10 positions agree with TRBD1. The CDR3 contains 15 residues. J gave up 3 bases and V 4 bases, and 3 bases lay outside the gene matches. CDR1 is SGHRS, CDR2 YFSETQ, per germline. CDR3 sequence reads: CASSTGQGANEKLFF. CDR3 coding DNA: TGCGCCAGCAGCACAGGACAGGGGGCTAATGAAAAACTGTTTTTT.

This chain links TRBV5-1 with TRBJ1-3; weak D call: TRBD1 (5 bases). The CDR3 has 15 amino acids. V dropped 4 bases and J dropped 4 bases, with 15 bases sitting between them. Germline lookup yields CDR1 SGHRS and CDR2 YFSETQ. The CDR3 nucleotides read TGCGCCAGCAGCCCCAGGGAGGGCACCGGAAACACCATATATTTT. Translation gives CASSPREGTGNTIYF.

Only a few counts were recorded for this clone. CDR3 bases: TGCAGCGCAGCGGGGGGTTCGACAGATACGCAGTATTTT. Its translation: CSAAGGSTDTQYF. The chain employs TRBV29-1 and TRBJ2-3; the match to TRBD2 covers 9 bases. This CDR3 is built from 13 residues. Germline V gene lookup returns CDR1 SQVTM and CDR2 ANQGSEA. V lost 7 bases, J lost 3 bases, and 5 bases stayed unmatched.

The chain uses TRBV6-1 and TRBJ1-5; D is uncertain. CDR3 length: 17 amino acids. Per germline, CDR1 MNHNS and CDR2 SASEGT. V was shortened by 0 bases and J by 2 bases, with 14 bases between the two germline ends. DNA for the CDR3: TGTGCCAGCAGTGAAGCGATCGGGGAAAGGGGCAATCAGCCCCAGCATTTT. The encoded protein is CASSEAIGERGNQPQHF.

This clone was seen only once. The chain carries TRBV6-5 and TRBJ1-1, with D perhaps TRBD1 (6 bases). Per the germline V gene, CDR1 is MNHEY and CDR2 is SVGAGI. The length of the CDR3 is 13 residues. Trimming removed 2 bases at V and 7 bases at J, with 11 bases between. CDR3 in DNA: TGTGCCAGCAGTTACAGGACAGCTAGTGAAGCTTTCTTT. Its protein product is CASSYRTASEAFF.

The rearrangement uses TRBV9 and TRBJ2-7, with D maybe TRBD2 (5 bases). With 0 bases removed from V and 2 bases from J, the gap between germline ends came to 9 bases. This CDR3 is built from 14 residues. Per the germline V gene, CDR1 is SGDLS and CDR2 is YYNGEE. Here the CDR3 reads CASSVGGAAYEQYF. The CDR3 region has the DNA TGTGCCAGCAGCGTAGGGGGAGCCGCCTACGAGCAGTACTTC.

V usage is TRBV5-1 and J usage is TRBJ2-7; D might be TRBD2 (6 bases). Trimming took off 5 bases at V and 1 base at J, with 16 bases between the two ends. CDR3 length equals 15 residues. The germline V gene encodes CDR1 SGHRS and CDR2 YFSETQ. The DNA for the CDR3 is TGCGCCAGCAGAACGGGGACTGTTTCATCCTACGAGCAGTACTTC. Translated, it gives CASRTGTVSSYEQYF.

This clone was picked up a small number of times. CDR3 loop: CASKMTGNTEAFF. CDR3 DNA: TGTGCCAGTAAGATGACGGGGAACACTGAAGCTTTCTTT. The genes are TRBV19 and TRBJ1-1; D is uncertain. V lost 7 bases and J 1 base, leaving 10 bases between the germline ends. Germline loops: CDR1 LNHDA, CDR2 SQIVND (reference sequence). This CDR3 spans 13 amino acids.